Sequencing of this T cell receptor (beta chain) was carried out in a study of CD8+CD57+ T cells in acquired aplastic anemia (dated by TCRdb to 2016 to 2018). Background for the entire study: A mean of about 3.2 ug of DNA, ranging from roughly 0.18 to 30 ug, was extracted from sorted CD4+ and CD8+ cells. CD8+CD57+ expansion was defined as frequency above the mean frequency observed in healthy subjects.

The investigation overall reported the following: Between patients and healthy controls, no significant difference in CD8+ Simpson's diversity was found (P=0.060). Twenty-nine CD8+ CDR3 sequences were shared between patients and controls but appeared highly expressed in patients and within their immunodominant clones.

TCR beta VDJ combination and CDR3 sequence profiling used genomic DNA as the template. TCR repertoire sequencing was run on an Illumina HiSeq 2000. The original methods were these. Repertoires were assessed using TRBV/TRBJ rearrangement plots, CDR3 size and DJ length profiles, and Simpson's diversity index. Whichever DNA sequence was most abundant in the deep sequencing data was defined as the immunodominant clone. CDR3 amino acid sequences were checked for sharing between subjects and were compared against published repertoires and the VDJdb database. TCRdb passed the public sequencing reads through fastp at Q25 and MiXCR, retaining productive beta sequences. Every CDR3 protein is listed once, alongside the most common genes and DNA of its rows. The V and J calls, along with clone size, are taken from TCRdb and not from the paper's own processing. The sample records 100,000 to 150,000 distinct CDR3 sequences, almost 40% of which are singletons. In total, the top ten clones hold roughly 3% of the sample.

For this clonotype: The antigen this receptor binds is unknown. The sample holds no much larger clone one base away, and base qualities are not on file.

Patients chosen for sequencing had shown expansion of CD8+CD57+ cells by flow cytometry. Every patient had a diagnosis of severe acquired aplastic anemia based on International Study of Aplastic Anemia and Agranulocytosis and Camitta criteria. No patient had received any therapy when blood was sampled. In the study, sorted CD4+ and CD8+ blood T cells from patients with severe aplastic anemia and from healthy subjects underwent deep sequencing of TCR repertoires. Patients were enrolled in the USA under clinicaltrials.gov protocols 00001620, 01623167, 00001397, 00071045, 00081523 and 00961064. Ficoll-Paque density gradient centrifugation was used to isolate peripheral blood mononuclear cells. Before DNA extraction, CD4+ and CD8+ T cells were sorted by FACS or by magnetic beads. The sequence derives from a human donor with aplastic anemia. The sample was sorted CD4+, CD8+, or CD8+CD57+ T cells (not recorded which) from PBMCs.

The DNA sequence is as follows: TGTGCCAGCAGCTTAATCCACAGATCCTACGAGCAGTACTTC. The resulting protein is CASSLIHRSYEQYF. The chain employs TRBV7-3 and TRBJ2-7; no D gene call is confident. V drops 1 base and J drops 1 base, leaving 8 bases in between. The CDR3, from cysteine to phenylalanine, totals 14 residues. CDR3 DNA only is kept here, 42 bases in frame from base 1. Per the germline V gene, SGHTA is the CDR1 and FQGTGA is the CDR2.